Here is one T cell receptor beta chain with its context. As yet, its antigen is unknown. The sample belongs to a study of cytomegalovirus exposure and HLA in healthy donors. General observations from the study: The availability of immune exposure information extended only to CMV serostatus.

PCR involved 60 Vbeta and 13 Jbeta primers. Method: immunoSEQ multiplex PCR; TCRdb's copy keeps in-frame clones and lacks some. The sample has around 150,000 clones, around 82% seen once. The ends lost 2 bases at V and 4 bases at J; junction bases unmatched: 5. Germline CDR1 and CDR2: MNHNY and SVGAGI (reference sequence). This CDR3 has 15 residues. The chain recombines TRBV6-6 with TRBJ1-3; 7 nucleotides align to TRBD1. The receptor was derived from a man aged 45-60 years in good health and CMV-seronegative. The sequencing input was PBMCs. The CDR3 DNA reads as TGTGCCAGCAGTTACGAGACAGGGCGGGGAAACACCATATATTTT. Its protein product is CASSYETGRGNTIYF.